The next 8 T cell receptor beta chains were all read from a single sample in a study of T cell responses to AZD1222 COVID-19 vaccine. Sequenced by immunoSEQ multiplex PCR; TCRdb stores in-frame clones only, minus some. In the table there are about 100,000 clones, around nine tenths of which are singletons. The sequencing here drew on peripheral blood, taken 28 days after the second AZD1222 dose. These TCRs come from an adult who received the AZD1222 COVID-19 vaccine.

The rearrangement uses TRBV25-1 and TRBJ2-1, with a tentative D call TRBD2 (6 bases). The V gene's germline CDR1 is MGHDK and CDR2 SYGVNS. This CDR3 region has 15 residues. Deletions cut 4 bases from V and 2 bases from J, with 12 bases between. DNA for the CDR3: TGTGCCAGCAGTGGGGCGCGGGGAACCTACAATGAGCAGTTCTTC. This gives the protein CASSGARGTYNEQFF.

The rearrangement uses TRBV6-1 and TRBJ2-2, with TRBD2 matching 11 bases. J lost 3 bases, V lost 4 bases, and 4 bases had no gene match. The CDR3 is 16 residues long. Germline CDR1 MNHNS, CDR2 SASEGT. The CDR3 nucleotides read TGTGCCAGCAGTGTTTTAGCGGGGGGGGACACCGGGGAGCTGTTTTTT. Protein sequence: CASSVLAGGDTGELFF.

This chain links TRBV18 with TRBJ2-5; D uncertain. CDR3 length: 13 amino acids. V lost 8 bases and J 2 bases, leaving 12 bases between the germline ends. Germline-derived CDR1 and CDR2 are KGHSH and LQKENI. The CDR3 reads CASANQAQETQYF. CDR3 coding DNA: TGTGCCAGCGCAAACCAGGCTCAAGAGACCCAGTACTTC.

This clone was seen once. The gene calls are TRBV27 and TRBJ1-6; D is unclear. This CDR3 spans 16 amino acids. The germline V gene has CDR1 MNHEY and CDR2 SMNVEV (reference sequence). Trimming removed 1 base from V and 5 bases from J, with 12 bases in between. The CDR3 sequence is CASSLYAQDHNSPLHF. In DNA form, the CDR3 reads TGTGCCAGCAGTTTATACGCCCAGGATCATAATTCACCCCTCCACTTT.

The J gene is TRBJ2-1, the V gene TRBV19, with TRBD1 identical over 8 bases. V was clipped by 1 base and J by 0 bases; unmatched bases: 5. The V gene's germline CDR1 is LNHDA and CDR2 SQIVND (reference sequence). This CDR3 is built from 17 residues. The CDR3 DNA follows: TGTGCCAGTAGTATAGGAGGAACAGGGGGCTCCTACAATGAGCAGTTCTTC. Protein sequence: CASSIGGTGGSYNEQFF.

The chain has TRBV28 and TRBJ1-2; 9 bases line up with TRBD1. In germline, CDR1 is MDHEN, CDR2 SYDVKM. CDR3 length: 13 amino acids. J lost 7 bases, V lost 6 bases, and 6 bases had no gene match. CDR3 nucleotides: TGTGCCAGCAGCCTAGGGACAGGGCTTGGCTACACCTTC. It specifies CASSLGTGLGYTF.

The V and J genes are TRBV19 and TRBJ1-2; D might be TRBD1 (5 bases). The CDR3 has 12 amino acids. Trimming removed 5 bases at V and 6 bases at J, with 10 bases between. CDR1 is LNHDA, CDR2 SQIVND, per germline (reference sequence). The CDR3 DNA is TGTGCCAGTAGTTGGCAGGGAGATGGCTACACCTTC. Protein: CASSWQGDGYTF.

The chain couples TRBV19 to TRBJ1-2; 8 nucleotides line up with TRBD1. V shed 5 bases and J 8 bases; nucleotides not matched to a gene: 7. The V gene's germline CDR1 is LNHDA and CDR2 SQIVND (reference sequence). CDR3 length equals 13 residues. The CDR3 bases are TGTGCCAGTAGTCCGGACAGGGCGCGGGGCTACACCTTC. Encoded protein: CASSPDRARGYTF.